A single sample gave rise to the 7 T cell receptor beta chains below, sequenced in a study of blood T cell repertoires in COVID-19. Clones were read by immunoSEQ multiplex PCR, and TCRdb kept only the in-frame ones, dropping some. The data contain about 400,000 clones, roughly 88% of them seen just once; the ten biggest clones take up approximately 2.1%. Sequencing was done on a sample of PBMCs or T cells enriched from blood (not recorded which). These receptors were taken from a woman between 40 and 55 years old with acute COVID-19.

V is TRBV30 and J is TRBJ1-2; unclear D gene. CDR1 and CDR2 (germline): GTSNPN, SVGIG (reference sequence). The CDR3 consists of 13 residues. Trimming removed 0 bases at V and 1 base at J, with 6 bases between. The CDR3 sequence: CAWSVLRNYGYTF. The CDR3 DNA follows: TGTGCCTGGAGTGTACTGCGTAACTATGGCTACACCTTC.

The chain carries TRBV19 and TRBJ2-3; TRBD2 aligns across 7 bases. V lost 10 bases to trimming and J lost 1 base; unmatched junction nucleotides: 14. CDR3 size: 16 residues. CDR1 is LNHDA and CDR2 is SQIVND in the germline V gene (reference sequence). Here the CDR3 DNA reads TGTGCCACCGGATGGGTTGGGGGGAGGGGCACAGATACGCAGTATTTT. Its translation is CATGWVGGRGTDTQYF.

A single count supports this clone. The chain combines TRBV6-5 with TRBJ2-3; 8 bases fit TRBD2. Germline values: CDR1 MNHEY, CDR2 SVGAGI. The J segment lost 0 bases and the V segment lost 8 bases, leaving 4 bases of the junction unmatched. This CDR3 contains 14 residues. The CDR3 region has the DNA TGTGCCAGCGGTAGCGGGATTAGCACAGATACGCAGTATTTT. This codes for CASGSGISTDTQYF.

The chain links TRBV20-1 to TRBJ2-3, with D unclear. Trimming left V 3 bases short and J 0 bases short, with 13 bases between. Germline V gene lookup returns CDR1 DFQATT and CDR2 SNEGSKA (reference sequence). The CDR3 totals 15 residues. CDR3 amino acids: CSASEHRTSTDTQYF. In DNA, the CDR3 is TGCAGTGCTAGTGAGCATCGAACTAGCACAGATACGCAGTATTTT.

The chain is built from TRBV30 and TRBJ1-1, with 12 bases identical to TRBD1. The V segment lost 3 bases and the J segment 3 bases; nucleotides outside the gene matches: 2. Germline values: CDR1 GTSNPN, CDR2 SVGIG (reference sequence). The CDR3 length is 14 residues. The CDR3 DNA follows: TGTGCCTGGAGGGGACAGGGGGCGTACACTGAAGCTTTCTTT. Protein sequence: CAWRGQGAYTEAFF.

The chain uses TRBV4-2 and TRBJ1-4, with a tentative D call TRBD1 (5 bases). Per germline, CDR1 LGHNA and CDR2 YNFKEQ. Trimming removed 4 bases at V and 5 bases at J, with 11 bases between. This CDR3 region has 14 residues. CDR3 sequence: CASSPQGENEKLFF. The CDR3 region has the DNA TGTGCCAGCAGCCCCCAGGGTGAGAATGAAAAACTGTTTTTT.

The V call is TRBV7-9, the J call TRBJ1-6; D call uncertain. V was pared by 3 bases and J by 6 bases, with 9 bases between. The germline V gene encodes CDR1 SEHNR and CDR2 FQNEAQ (reference sequence). CDR3 size: 14 residues. Here the CDR3 DNA reads TGTGCCAGCAGCTTCGGTGACTTTAATTCACCCCTCCACTTT. Translating it yields CASSFGDFNSPLHF. Using reference TRBV7-9 and TRBJ1-6 for the parts outside the CDR3, the full variable domain is DTGVSQNPRHKITKRGQNVTFRCDPISEHNRLYWYRQTLGQGPEFLTYFQNEAQLEKSRLLSDRFSAERPKGSFSTLEIQRTEQGDSAMYLCASSFGDFNSPLHFGNGTRLTVT.